This T cell receptor (beta chain) is from a study of T cell repertoires in cytomegalovirus infection. Study-wide background: Public TCR beta signatures marked donors with CMV infection and the matching HLA.

This clonotype was recorded at least ten times. The antigen remains unidentified. Study results and limitations: The response measured ex vivo was dominated by TCR beta clonotypes (HLA-C-restricted and CMV-specific). The cumulative frequency of public TCR beta families identified carriers of CMV plus the relevant HLA.

CDR3 length: 12 amino acids. V was cut by 2 bases and J by 10 bases, with 9 bases left in between. Germline CDR1 is MGHRA and CDR2 is YSYEKL. MiXCR was run by TCRdb on the reads, yielding one entry per CDR3 protein. The sample has some 300,000 distinct CDR3 sequences, 15% to 20% seen once. The receptor was derived from a human donor in good health (CMV status not recorded). Some clones in this sample may be carry-over from other donors' samples. V and J are TRBV4-1 and TRBJ2-1; D is ambiguous. Sequencing was done on a sample of PBMCs. CDR3 nucleotides: TGCGCCAGCAGCCAAAGAGAAGGGGAGCAGTTCTTC. This encodes CASSQREGEQFF.